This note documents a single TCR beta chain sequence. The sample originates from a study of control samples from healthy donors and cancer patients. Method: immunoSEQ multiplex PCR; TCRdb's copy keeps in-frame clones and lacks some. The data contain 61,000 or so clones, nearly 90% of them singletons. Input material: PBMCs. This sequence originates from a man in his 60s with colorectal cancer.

The DNA for the CDR3 is TGTGCCAGCAGCCCGCAAGAGACCCAGTACTTC. Amino acid sequence: CASSPQETQYF. The chain recombines TRBV7-8 with TRBJ2-5; no clear D. The germline V gene has CDR1 SGHVS and CDR2 FQNEAQ. The ends were cut back, 5 bases at V and 2 bases at J, with 3 bases in the middle. The CDR3 is 11 residues long.